These 8 T cell receptor beta chains share one sample of origin, sequenced in a study of control samples from healthy donors and cancer patients (dated by TCRdb to 2018 to 2020). Library method: the immunoSEQ multiplex PCR assay. This is the immuneACCESS table as TCRdb keeps it, with only in-frame sequences that have V and J called. A part of the clones is gone; compared with another copy, unresolved V genes explain less than half, and the rest is unexplained. A total of about 15,000 clones appear in this sample, 80% to 90% of them only once. Around a tenth of the sample is in the top ten clones. Material: PBMCs. These receptors were taken from a woman between 70 and 85 years old with colorectal cancer.

This rearrangement joins TRBV18 to TRBJ2-7; no firm D call. CDR1 KGHSH and CDR2 LQKENI come from the germline V gene. The CDR3 loop spans 13 amino acids. With 3 bases removed from V and 5 bases from J, the gap between germline ends came to 11 bases. The CDR3 loop is CASSPFSQNEQYF. In DNA form, the CDR3 reads TGTGCCAGCTCACCTTTCTCCCAGAACGAGCAGTACTTC.

This clone was counted a single time. The rearrangement uses TRBV4-3 and TRBJ1-5, with 10 bases fitting TRBD1. Germline CDR1 LGHNA, CDR2 YSLEER. V lost 2 bases and J lost 3; bases outside the gene matches: 7. This CDR3 is 17 amino acids long. The CDR3 nucleotides read TGCGCCAGCAGCCAAACCACCGGACAGGGGGTCAATCAGCCCCAGCATTTT. Translated: CASSQTTGQGVNQPQHF.

V and J are TRBV4-3 and TRBJ2-7; D gene uncertain. CDR3 length: 15 amino acids. V lost 1 base and J 3 bases, leaving 13 bases between the germline ends. Germline V gene data show CDR1 as LGHNA and CDR2 as YSLEER. The CDR3 here is CASSQGIGIGYEQYF. The CDR3 DNA follows: TGCGCCAGCAGCCAAGGGATAGGAATAGGCTACGAGCAGTACTTC.

The chain employs TRBV19 and TRBJ1-6; D may be TRBD1 (5 bases). V lost 5 bases and J 8 bases, leaving 13 bases between the germline ends. The CDR3 has 14 residues. Per germline, CDR1 LNHDA and CDR2 SQIVND (reference sequence). The CDR3 reads CASSLGGSDSPLHF. The CDR3, as DNA: TGTGCCAGTAGTTTGGGGGGGAGTGATTCACCCCTCCACTTT.

As for this clone: The junction and the germline gene differ at one end; a read error may be behind it. V usage is TRBV6-5 and J usage is TRBJ1-6; maybe TRBD1 (6 bases). CDR1 and CDR2 (germline): MNHEY, SVGAGI. This CDR3 contains 13 residues. As DNA, the CDR3 is TGTGTCAGCAGTAACGGACAGAATTCACCCCTCCACTTT. Protein: CVSSNGQNSPLHF.

In this sample, this clone turned up a few times. The chain employs TRBV19 and TRBJ2-7, with D uncertain. The CDR3 spans 14 residues. The germline V gene has CDR1 LNHDA and CDR2 SQIVND (reference sequence). V lost 6 bases and J 3 bases, leaving 15 bases between the germline ends. CDR3 sequence reads: CASRPTTLGYEQYF. As DNA, the CDR3 is TGTGCCAGTAGACCGACAACCCTGGGCTACGAGCAGTACTTC.

This clone has a handful of counts. V and J are TRBV10-3 and TRBJ2-1, with TRBD2 matching over 7 bases. The CDR3 runs 14 residues. Germline loops: CDR1 ENHRY, CDR2 SYGVKD. Trimming at V came to 4 bases and at J to 6 bases, leaving 6 bases not matched to a gene. For the CDR3, the DNA is TGTGCCATCAGTGGCGAAGCGGGATTCAATGAGCAGTTCTTC. Translation gives CAISGEAGFNEQFF.

The chain has TRBV2 and TRBJ2-7; D is possibly TRBD1 (6 bases). CDR1 and CDR2 (germline): SNHLY, FYNNEI. CDR3 length equals 14 residues. V was cut by 7 bases and J by 2 bases, with 15 bases left in between. Here the CDR3 reads CASTDSRAAYEQYF. CDR3 nucleotide sequence: TGTGCCAGCACGGACAGTAGGGCAGCCTACGAGCAGTACTTC.